A single T cell receptor (beta chain) is shown here with its context. Its antigen remains unknown. This entry is derived from a study of T cell responses to AZD1222 COVID-19 vaccine. Whole-study results and caveats: Only a handful of AZD1222 recipients, more than five in all, had baseline seropositivity. Reports indicate that nearly half of spike-specific TCRs are directed at unmutated variant regions. Possibly, clonal diversity was underestimated; donors were largely white British and included more females. Repertoires were collected only later (after the peak T cell response had occurred).

Repertoires were generated with immunoSEQ multiplex PCR, while TCRdb's copy carries only in-frame clones and drops some. This table holds 180,000 or so clones, approximately 90% found once. The CDR3 extends over 15 amino acids. Sequenced here: peripheral blood, sampled 28 days after the second AZD1222 dose. This clonotype was sampled from an adult who received the AZD1222 COVID-19 vaccine. The chain carries TRBV21-1 and TRBJ2-3; TRBD2, the D gene given by the table, was not confirmed from the DNA. TRBV21-1 is a recognized pseudogene. CDR3 loop: CASSRGTNCTDTQYF. The CDR3 region has the DNA TGTGCCAGCAGCAGAGGGACTAACTGCACAGATACGCAGTATTTT.